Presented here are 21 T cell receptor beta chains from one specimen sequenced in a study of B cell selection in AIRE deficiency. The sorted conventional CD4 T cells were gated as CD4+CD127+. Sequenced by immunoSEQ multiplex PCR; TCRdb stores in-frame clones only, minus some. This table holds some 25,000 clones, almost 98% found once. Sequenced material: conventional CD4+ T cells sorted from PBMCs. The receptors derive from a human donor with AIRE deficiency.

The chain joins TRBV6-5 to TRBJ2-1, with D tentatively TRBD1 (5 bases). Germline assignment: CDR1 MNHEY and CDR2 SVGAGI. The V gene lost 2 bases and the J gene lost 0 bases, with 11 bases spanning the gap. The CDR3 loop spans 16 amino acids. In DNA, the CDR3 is TGTGCCAGCAGTTACAGGGGCGCCAGCTCCTACAATGAGCAGTTCTTC. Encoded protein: CASSYRGASSYNEQFF.

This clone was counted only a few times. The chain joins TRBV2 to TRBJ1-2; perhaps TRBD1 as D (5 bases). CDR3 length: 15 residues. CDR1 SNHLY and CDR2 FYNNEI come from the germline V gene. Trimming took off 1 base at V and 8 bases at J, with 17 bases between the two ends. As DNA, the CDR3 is TGTGCCAGCAGTGAAGACTTGGGGCGTATGTACGGCTACACCTTC. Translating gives CASSEDLGRMYGYTF.

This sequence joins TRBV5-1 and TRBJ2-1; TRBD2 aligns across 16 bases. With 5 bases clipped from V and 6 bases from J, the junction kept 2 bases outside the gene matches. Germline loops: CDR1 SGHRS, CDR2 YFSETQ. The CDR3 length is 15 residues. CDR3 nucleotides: TGCGCCAGCAGGGGACTAGCGGGAGGGTTCAATGAGCAGTTCTTC. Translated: CASRGLAGGFNEQFF.

CDR3 in amino acids: CASSLARGNTIYF. In DNA, the CDR3 is TGTGCCAGCAGCTTAGCGCGGGGAAACACCATATATTTT. The chain has TRBV7-8 and TRBJ1-3; D gene uncertain. Between the trimmed V and J ends, which lost 0 bases and 4 bases, there was a span of 4 bases. CDR3 length equals 13 residues. Germline CDR1 SGHVS, CDR2 FQNEAQ.

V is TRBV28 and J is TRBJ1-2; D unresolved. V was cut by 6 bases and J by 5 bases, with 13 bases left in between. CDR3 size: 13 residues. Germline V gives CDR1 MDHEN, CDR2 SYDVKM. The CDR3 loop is CASRSPGSYGYTF. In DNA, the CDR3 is TGTGCCAGCAGGAGCCCAGGTAGTTATGGCTACACCTTC.

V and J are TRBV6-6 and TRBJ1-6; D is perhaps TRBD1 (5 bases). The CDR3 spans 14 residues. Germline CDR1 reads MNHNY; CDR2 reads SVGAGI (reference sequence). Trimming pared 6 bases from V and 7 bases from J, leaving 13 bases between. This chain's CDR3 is CASSLRQRNSPLHF. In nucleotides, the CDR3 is TGTGCCAGCAGCCTCCGACAGAGGAATTCACCCCTCCACTTT.

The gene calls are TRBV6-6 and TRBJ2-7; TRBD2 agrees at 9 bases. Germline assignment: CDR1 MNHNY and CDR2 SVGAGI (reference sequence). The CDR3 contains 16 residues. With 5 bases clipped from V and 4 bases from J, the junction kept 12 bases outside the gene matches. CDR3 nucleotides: TGTGCCAGCAGTCCCATGGCGGGAGGGCGGGGATACGAGCAGTACTTC. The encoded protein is CASSPMAGGRGYEQYF.

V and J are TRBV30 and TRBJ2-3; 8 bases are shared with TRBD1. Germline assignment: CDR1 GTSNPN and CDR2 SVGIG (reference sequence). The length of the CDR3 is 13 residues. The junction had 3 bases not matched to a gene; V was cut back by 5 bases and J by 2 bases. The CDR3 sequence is CAWGDRPTDTQYF. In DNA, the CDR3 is TGTGCCTGGGGGGACAGGCCCACAGATACGCAGTATTTT.

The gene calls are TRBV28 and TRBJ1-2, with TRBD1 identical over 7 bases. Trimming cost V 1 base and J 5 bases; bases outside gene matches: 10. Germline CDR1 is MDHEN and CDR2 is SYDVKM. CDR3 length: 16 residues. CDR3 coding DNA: TGTGCCAGCAGTTTATCCGGGACAGAAGGGATATATGGCTACACCTTC. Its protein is CASSLSGTEGIYGYTF.

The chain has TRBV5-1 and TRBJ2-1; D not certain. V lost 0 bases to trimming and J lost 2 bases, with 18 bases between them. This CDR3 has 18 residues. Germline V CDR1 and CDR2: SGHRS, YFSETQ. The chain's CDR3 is CASSLGRLLDRAYNEQFF. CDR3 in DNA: TGCGCCAGCAGCTTGGGCAGATTACTTGACCGGGCCTACAATGAGCAGTTCTTC.

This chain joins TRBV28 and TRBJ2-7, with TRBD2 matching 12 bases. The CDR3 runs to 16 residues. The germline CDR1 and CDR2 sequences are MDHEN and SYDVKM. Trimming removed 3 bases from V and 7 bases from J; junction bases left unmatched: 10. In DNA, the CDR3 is TGTGCCAGCAGTTTTCTGCGACTAGCGGGAGACGGTGAGCAGTACTTC. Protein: CASSFLRLAGDGEQYF.

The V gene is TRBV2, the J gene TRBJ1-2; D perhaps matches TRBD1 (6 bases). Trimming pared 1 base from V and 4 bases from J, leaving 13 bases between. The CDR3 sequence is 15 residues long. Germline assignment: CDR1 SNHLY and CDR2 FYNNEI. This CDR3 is CASSEESGAGYGYTF. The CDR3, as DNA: TGTGCCAGCAGTGAAGAGTCAGGGGCCGGCTATGGCTACACCTTC.

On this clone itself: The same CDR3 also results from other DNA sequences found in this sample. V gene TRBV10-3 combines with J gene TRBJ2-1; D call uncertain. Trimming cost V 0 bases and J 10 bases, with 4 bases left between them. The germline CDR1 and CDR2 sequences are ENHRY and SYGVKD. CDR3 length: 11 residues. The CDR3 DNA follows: TGTGCCATCAGTGAGTCAACCGAGCAGTTCTTC. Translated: CAISESTEQFF.

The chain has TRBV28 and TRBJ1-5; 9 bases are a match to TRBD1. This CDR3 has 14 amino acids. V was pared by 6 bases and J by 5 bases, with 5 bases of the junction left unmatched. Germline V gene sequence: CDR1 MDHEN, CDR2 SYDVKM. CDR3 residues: CASSPGQGYQPQHF. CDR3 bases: TGTGCCAGCAGCCCGGGACAGGGTTATCAGCCCCAGCATTTT.

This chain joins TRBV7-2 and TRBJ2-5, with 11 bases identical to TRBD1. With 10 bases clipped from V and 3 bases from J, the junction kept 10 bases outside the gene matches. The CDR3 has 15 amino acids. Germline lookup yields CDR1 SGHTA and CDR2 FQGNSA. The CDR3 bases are TGTGCCACAACGGACAGGGGGCGCTTGGAAGAGACCCAGTACTTC. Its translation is CATTDRGRLEETQYF.

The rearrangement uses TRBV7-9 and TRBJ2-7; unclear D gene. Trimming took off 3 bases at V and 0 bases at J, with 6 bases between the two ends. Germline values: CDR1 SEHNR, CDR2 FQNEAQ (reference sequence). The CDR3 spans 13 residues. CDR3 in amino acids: CASSFSPSYEQYF. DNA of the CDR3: TGTGCCAGCAGCTTCTCGCCCTCCTACGAGCAGTACTTC.

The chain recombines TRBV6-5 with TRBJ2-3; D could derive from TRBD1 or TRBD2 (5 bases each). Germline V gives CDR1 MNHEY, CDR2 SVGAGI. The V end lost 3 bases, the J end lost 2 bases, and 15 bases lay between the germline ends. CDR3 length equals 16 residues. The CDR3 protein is CASSYKGPPITDTQYF. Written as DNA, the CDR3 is TGTGCCAGCAGTTATAAGGGACCGCCTATCACAGATACGCAGTATTTT.

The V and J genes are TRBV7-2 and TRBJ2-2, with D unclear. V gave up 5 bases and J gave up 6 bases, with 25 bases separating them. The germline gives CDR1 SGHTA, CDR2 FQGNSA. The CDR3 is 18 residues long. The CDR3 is CASSPPFGSPRIPGELFF. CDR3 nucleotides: TGTGCCAGCAGCCCGCCCTTTGGGTCTCCTAGGATCCCCGGGGAGCTGTTTTTT.

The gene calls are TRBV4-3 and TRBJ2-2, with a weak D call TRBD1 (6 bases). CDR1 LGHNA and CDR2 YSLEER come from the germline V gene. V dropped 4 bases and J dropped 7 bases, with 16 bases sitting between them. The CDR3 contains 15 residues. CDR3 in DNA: TGCGCCAGCAGCCCATTCCTAGGGGGTTTCGGGGAGCTGTTTTTT. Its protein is CASSPFLGGFGELFF.

The CDR3 coding sequence is TGTGCCTGGGGACAGGGAGCTAACTATGGCTACACCTTC. This codes for CAWGQGANYGYTF. This chain joins TRBV30 and TRBJ1-2; 8 bases map to TRBD1. The CDR3 spans 13 residues. With 5 bases clipped from V and 0 bases from J, the junction kept 2 bases outside the gene matches. Germline CDR1 GTSNPN, CDR2 SVGIG (reference sequence). The whole variable domain, remainder taken from reference TRBV30 and TRBJ1-2, is SQTIHQWPATLVQPVGSPLSLECTVEGTSNPNLYWYRQAAGRGLQLLFYSVGIGQISSEVPQNLSASRPQDRQFILSSKKLLLSDSGFYLCAWGQGANYGYTFGSGTRLTVV.

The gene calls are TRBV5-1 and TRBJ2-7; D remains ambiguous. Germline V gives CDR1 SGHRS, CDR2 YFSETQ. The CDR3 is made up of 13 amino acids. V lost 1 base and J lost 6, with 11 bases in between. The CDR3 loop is CASSLNKKVEQYF. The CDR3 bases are TGCGCCAGCAGCTTGAACAAGAAGGTCGAGCAGTACTTC.